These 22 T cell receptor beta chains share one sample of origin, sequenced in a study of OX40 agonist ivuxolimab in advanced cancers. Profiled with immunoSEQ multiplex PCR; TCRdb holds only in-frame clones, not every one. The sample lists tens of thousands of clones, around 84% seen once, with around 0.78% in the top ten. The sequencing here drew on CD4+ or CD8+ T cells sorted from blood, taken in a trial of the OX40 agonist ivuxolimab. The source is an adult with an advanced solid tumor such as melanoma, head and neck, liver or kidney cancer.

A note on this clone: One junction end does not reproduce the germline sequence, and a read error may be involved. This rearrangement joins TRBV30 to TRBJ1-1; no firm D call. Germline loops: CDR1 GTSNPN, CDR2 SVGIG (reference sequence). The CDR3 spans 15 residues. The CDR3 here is CAGRSADEMNTEAFF. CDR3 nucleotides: TGTGCCGGGAGGAGTGCGGATGAGATGAACACTGAAGCTTTCTTT.

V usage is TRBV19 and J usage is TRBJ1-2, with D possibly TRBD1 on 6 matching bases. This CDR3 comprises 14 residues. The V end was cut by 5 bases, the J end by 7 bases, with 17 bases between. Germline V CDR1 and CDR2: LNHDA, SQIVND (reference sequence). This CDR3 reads CASSATPGTSGYTF. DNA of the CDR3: TGTGCCAGTAGTGCAACCCCCGGGACAAGTGGCTACACCTTC.

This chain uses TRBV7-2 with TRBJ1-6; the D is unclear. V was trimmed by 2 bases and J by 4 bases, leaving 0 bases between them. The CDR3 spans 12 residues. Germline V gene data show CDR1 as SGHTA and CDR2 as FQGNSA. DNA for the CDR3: TGTGCCAGCAGCTTATATAATTCACCCCTCCACTTT. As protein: CASSLYNSPLHF.

CDR3 in DNA: TGTGCCAGCAGCTCTGGATTGCGGGAGACCCAGTACTTC. This codes for CASSSGLRETQYF. This rearrangement joins TRBV11-2 to TRBJ2-5; D gene uncertain. Germline CDR1 SGHAT, CDR2 FQNNGV. Trimming pared 4 bases from V and 5 bases from J, leaving 11 bases between. This CDR3 has 13 residues. Combining the CDR3 with reference TRBV11-2 and TRBJ2-5 gives the whole variable domain EAGVAQSPRYKIIEKRQSVAFWCNPISGHATLYWYQQILGQGPKLLIQFQNNGVVDDSQLPKDRFSAERLKGVDSTLKIQPAKLEDSAVYLCASSSGLRETQYFGPGTRLLVL.

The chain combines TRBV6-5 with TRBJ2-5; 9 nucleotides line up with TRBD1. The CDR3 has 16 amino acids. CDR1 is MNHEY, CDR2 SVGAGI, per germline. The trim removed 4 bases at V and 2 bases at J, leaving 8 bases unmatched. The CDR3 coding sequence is TGTGCCAGCAGTTCCTTAACAGGGGGCGGGCAAGAGACCCAGTACTTC. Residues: CASSSLTGGGQETQYF.

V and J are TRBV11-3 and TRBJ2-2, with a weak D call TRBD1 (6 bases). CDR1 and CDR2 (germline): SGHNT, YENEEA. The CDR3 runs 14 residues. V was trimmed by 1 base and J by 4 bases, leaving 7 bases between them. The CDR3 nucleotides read TGTGCCAGCAGCTTAGGGACAGTCACCGGGGAGCTGTTTTTT. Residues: CASSLGTVTGELFF.

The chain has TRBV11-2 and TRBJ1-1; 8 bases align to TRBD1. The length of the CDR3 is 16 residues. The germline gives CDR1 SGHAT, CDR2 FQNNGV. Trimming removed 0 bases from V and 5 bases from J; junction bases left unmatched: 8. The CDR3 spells CASSLDRGLSATEAFF. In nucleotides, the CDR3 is TGTGCCAGCAGCTTAGACAGGGGGCTATCAGCGACTGAAGCTTTCTTT.

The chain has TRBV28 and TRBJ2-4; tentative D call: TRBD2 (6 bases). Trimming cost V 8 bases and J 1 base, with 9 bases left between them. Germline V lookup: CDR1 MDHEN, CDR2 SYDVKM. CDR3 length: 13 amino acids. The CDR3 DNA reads TGTGCCAGCGGGGGGAGGGCCAAAAACATTCAGTACTTC. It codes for CASGGRAKNIQYF.

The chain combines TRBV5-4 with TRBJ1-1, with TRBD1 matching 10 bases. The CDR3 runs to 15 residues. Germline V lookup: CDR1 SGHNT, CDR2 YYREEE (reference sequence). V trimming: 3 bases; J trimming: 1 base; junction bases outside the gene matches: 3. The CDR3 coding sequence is TGTGCCAGCAGCTCCAGGACAGGGGGGAACACTGAAGCTTTCTTT. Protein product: CASSSRTGGNTEAFF.

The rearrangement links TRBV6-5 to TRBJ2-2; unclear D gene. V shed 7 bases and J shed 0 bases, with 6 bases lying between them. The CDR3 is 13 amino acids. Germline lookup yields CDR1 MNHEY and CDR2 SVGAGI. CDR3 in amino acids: CASIPPNTGELFF. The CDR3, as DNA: TGTGCCAGCATCCCCCCGAACACCGGGGAGCTGTTTTTT.

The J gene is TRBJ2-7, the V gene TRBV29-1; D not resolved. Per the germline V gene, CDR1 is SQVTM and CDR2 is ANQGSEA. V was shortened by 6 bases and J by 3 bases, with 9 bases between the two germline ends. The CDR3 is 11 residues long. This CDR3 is CSVGSSYEQYF. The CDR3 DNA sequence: TGCAGCGTGGGAAGTAGCTACGAGCAGTACTTC.

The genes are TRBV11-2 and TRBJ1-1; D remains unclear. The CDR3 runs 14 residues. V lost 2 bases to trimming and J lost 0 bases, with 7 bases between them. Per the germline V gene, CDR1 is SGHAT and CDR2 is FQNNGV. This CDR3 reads CASSLNVLNTEAFF. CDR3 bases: TGTGCCAGCAGCTTAAACGTATTGAACACTGAAGCTTTCTTT.

The CDR3 loop is CASSWRDRGRGGYTF. DNA of the CDR3: TGTGCCAGCAGCTGGCGAGACAGGGGGCGCGGTGGCTACACCTTC. This chain links TRBV5-4 with TRBJ1-2, with 10 positions matching TRBD1. The germline V gene encodes CDR1 SGHNT and CDR2 YYREEE (reference sequence). The CDR3 covers 15 residues. V gave up 3 bases and J gave up 7 bases; unmatched junction bases: 9. Together with reference TRBV5-4 and TRBJ1-2, the CDR3 gives the full variable domain: ETGVTQSPTHLIKTRGQQVTLRCSSQSGHNTVSWYQQALGQGPQFIFQYYREEENGRGNFPPRFSGLQFPNYSSELNVNALELDDSALYLCASSWRDRGRGGYTFGSGTRLTVV.

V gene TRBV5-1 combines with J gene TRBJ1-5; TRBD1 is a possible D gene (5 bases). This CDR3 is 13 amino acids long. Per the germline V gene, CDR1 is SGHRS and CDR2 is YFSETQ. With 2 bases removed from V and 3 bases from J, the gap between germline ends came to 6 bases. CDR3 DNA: TGCGCCAGCAGCTTAGGACACAATCAGCCCCAGCATTTT. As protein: CASSLGHNQPQHF.

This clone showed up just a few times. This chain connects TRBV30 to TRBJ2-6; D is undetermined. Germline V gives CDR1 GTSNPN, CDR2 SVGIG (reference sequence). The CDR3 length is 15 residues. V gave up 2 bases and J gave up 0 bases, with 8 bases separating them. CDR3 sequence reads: CAWSRDNSGANVLTF. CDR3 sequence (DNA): TGTGCCTGGAGTAGGGATAACTCTGGGGCCAACGTCCTGACTTTC. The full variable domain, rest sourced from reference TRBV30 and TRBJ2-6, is SQTIHQWPATLVQPVGSPLSLECTVEGTSNPNLYWYRQAAGRGLQLLFYSVGIGQISSEVPQNLSASRPQDRQFILSSKKLLLSDSGFYLCAWSRDNSGANVLTFGAGSRLTVL.

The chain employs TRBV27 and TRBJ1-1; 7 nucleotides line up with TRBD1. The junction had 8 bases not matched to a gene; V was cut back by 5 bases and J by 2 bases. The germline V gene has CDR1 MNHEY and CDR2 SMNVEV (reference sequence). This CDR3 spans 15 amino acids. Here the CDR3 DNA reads TGTGCCAGCAGTCGGTCCGGGACAGCCAACACTGAAGCTTTCTTT. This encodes CASSRSGTANTEAFF.

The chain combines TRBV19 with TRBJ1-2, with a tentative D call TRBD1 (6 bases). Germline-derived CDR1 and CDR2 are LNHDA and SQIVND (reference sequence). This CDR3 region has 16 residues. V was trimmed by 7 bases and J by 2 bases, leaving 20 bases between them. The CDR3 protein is CASTSSLGTLNYGYTF. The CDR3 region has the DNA TGTGCCAGTACCTCTTCACTAGGGACACTAAACTATGGCTACACCTTC.

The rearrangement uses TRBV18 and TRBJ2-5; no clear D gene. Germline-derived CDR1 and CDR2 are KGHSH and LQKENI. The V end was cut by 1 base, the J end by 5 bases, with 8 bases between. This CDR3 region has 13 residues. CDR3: CASSPQGIETQYF. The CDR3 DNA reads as TGTGCCAGCTCACCACAGGGAATTGAGACCCAGTACTTC.

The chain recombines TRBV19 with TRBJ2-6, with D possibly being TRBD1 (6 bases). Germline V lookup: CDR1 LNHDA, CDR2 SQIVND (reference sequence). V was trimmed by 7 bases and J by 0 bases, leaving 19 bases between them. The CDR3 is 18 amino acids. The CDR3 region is CASTPQGGRISGANVLTF. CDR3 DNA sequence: TGTGCCAGTACCCCACAGGGTGGTAGGATCTCTGGGGCCAACGTCCTGACTTTC.

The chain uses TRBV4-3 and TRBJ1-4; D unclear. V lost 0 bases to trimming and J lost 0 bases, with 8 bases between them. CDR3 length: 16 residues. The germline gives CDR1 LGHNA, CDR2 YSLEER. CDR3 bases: TGCGCCAGCAGCCAAGACCCAACATCAACTAATGAAAAACTGTTTTTT. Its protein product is CASSQDPTSTNEKLFF.

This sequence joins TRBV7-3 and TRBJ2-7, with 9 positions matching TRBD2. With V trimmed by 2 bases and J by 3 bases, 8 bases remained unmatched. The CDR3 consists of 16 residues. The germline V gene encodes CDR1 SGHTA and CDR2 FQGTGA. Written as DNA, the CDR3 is TGTGCCAGCAGCTTAGGTGTTCTAGCGGGGTTCTACGAGCAGTACTTC. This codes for CASSLGVLAGFYEQYF.

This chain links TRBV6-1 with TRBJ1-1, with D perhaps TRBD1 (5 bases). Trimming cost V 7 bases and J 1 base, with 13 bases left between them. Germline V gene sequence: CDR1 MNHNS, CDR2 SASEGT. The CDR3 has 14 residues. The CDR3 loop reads CASTLKTGNTEAFF. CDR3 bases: TGTGCCAGCACCCTTAAAACAGGGAACACTGAAGCTTTCTTT.